This record concerns one TCR beta chain sequence. The CDR3 regions of TCR beta were amplified from RNA transcripts. During a first-round RT-PCR of the TCR CDR3, the HTBI primer set was used. TCRdb used MiXCR to reprocess the multiplex PCR reads, holding one entry per CDR3 protein. This sample has around 260,000 distinct CDR3 sequences; under 30% occur once, and the top ten carry about 30%. This entry is derived from a study of T cells in Graves' hyperthyroidism and ophthalmopathy. The CDR3 runs 14 residues. CDR1 and CDR2 (germline): SGHTA, FQGNSA. V lost 5 bases to trimming and J lost 3 bases; unmatched junction nucleotides: 7. Blood from later-ophthalmopathy patients was taken at first hyperthyroidism diagnosis.

The source is a man between 35 and 55 years old with Graves' hyperthyroidism that later progressed to Graves' ophthalmopathy. This chain uses TRBV7-2 with TRBJ2-7; 7 nucleotides align to TRBD1. Sequenced material: blood. Here the CDR3 DNA reads TGTGCCAGCAGCGCACACAGGGGAAACTACGAGCAGTACTTC. This encodes CASSAHRGNYEQYF.